What follows are 16 T cell receptor beta chains derived from one specimen sequenced in a study of cytomegalovirus exposure and HLA in healthy donors. The PCR had 60 Vbeta and 13 Jbeta primers. Sequencing was performed with immunoSEQ multiplex PCR; in TCRdb, only in-frame clones are kept and a portion is missing. The repertoire consists of 150,000 to 200,000 clones, with more than 60% occurring once and the leading ten covering over 2%. The sequencing sample was made of PBMCs. The receptors originated from a human donor in good health.

In its sample, this clone was seen once. The chain recombines TRBV7-9 with TRBJ1-1; D is perhaps TRBD1 (6 bases). The CDR3 extends over 14 amino acids. Trimming took off 4 bases at V and 8 bases at J, with 17 bases between the two ends. Germline-derived CDR1 and CDR2 are SEHNR and FQNEAQ (reference sequence). The CDR3 DNA follows: TGTGCCAGCAGCTCCCGGGACAAGGCCACAGAAGCTTTCTTT. Protein sequence: CASSSRDKATEAFF.

The V and J genes are TRBV7-6 and TRBJ1-3; 7 bases line up with TRBD1. Germline assignment: CDR1 SGHVS and CDR2 FNYEAQ. Germline trimming cut 4 bases from V and 6 bases from J; bases unmatched to any gene: 9. This CDR3 region has 15 residues. Written as DNA, the CDR3 is TGTGCCAGCAGCTCCTTGGGACAGTCCGAAAACACCATATATTTT. The encoded protein is CASSSLGQSENTIYF.

The chain uses TRBV6-1 and TRBJ1-5; TRBD1 is a possible D gene (5 bases). CDR3 length: 16 residues. CDR1 MNHNS and CDR2 SASEGT come from the germline V gene. V was pared by 3 bases and J by 2 bases, with 14 bases between. The CDR3 reads CASSDWRGRGNQPQHF. CDR3 DNA: TGTGCCAGCAGTGATTGGCGGGGCCGGGGCAATCAGCCCCAGCATTTT.

The chain is built from TRBV2 and TRBJ1-6; 9 bases are shared with TRBD1. J gave up 6 bases and V 4 bases, and 1 base lay outside the gene matches. This CDR3 spans 14 amino acids. Germline V gene sequence: CDR1 SNHLY, CDR2 FYNNEI. The CDR3 region is CASSGTGVNSPLHF. CDR3 bases: TGTGCCAGCAGTGGGACAGGGGTTAATTCACCCCTCCACTTT.

The chain has TRBV6-1 and TRBJ2-1; maybe TRBD2 (6 bases). The germline gives CDR1 MNHNS, CDR2 SASEGT. Trimming pared 6 bases from V and 8 bases from J, leaving 11 bases between. This CDR3 has 12 residues. Written as DNA, the CDR3 is TGTGCCAGCAGCCAAGGACTACATGAGCAGTTCTTC. Translation gives CASSQGLHEQFF.

V and J are TRBV5-1 and TRBJ2-3; 8 bases are a match to TRBD1. The length of the CDR3 is 14 residues. The V gene end was trimmed by 4 bases and the J gene end by 5 bases; junction bases not matched to a gene: 6. The germline V gene encodes CDR1 SGHRS and CDR2 YFSETQ. CDR3 nucleotides: TGCGCCAGCAGCCCTGGCAGGGGGCAAGATACGCAGTATTTT. Encoded protein: CASSPGRGQDTQYF.

V gene TRBV27 combines with J gene TRBJ1-6; TRBD1 might be the D (5 bases). The germline gives CDR1 MNHEY, CDR2 SMNVEV (reference sequence). The CDR3 has 16 residues. V was trimmed by 7 bases and J by 2 bases, leaving 15 bases between them. The CDR3 region has the DNA TGTGCCAGCACCCTGCGGGGGGGGGCCTATAATTCACCCCTCCACTTT. This codes for CASTLRGGAYNSPLHF.

The V and J genes are TRBV6-5 and TRBJ2-1, with TRBD2 identical over 11 bases. Germline CDR1 reads MNHEY; CDR2 reads SVGAGI. The CDR3 is 15 amino acids. V dropped 8 bases and J dropped 7; count of bases not matched to a gene: 10. CDR3 loop: CASGRPGLAANEQFF. DNA of the CDR3: TGTGCCAGCGGACGACCGGGACTAGCGGCAAATGAGCAGTTCTTC.

The chain recombines TRBV27 with TRBJ1-1, with 7 bases aligning to TRBD1. CDR1 and CDR2 (germline): MNHEY, SMNVEV (reference sequence). The CDR3 length is 14 residues. After removal of 5 bases from V and 3 bases from J, the junction contained 6 bases not matched to a gene. The CDR3: CASSPGGVYTEAFF. DNA for the CDR3: TGTGCCAGCAGTCCAGGGGGAGTGTACACTGAAGCTTTCTTT.

With respect to this clone: The same CDR3 also results from other DNA sequences found in this sample. This rearrangement joins TRBV19 to TRBJ1-4, with 8 bases fitting TRBD1. Germline lookup yields CDR1 LNHDA and CDR2 SQIVND (reference sequence). V shed 1 base, J shed 8 bases, and the junction held 6 bases outside the gene matches. There are 15 residues in the CDR3. The CDR3 spells CASSIVGTGAEKLFF. The CDR3, as DNA: TGTGCCAGTAGTATAGTTGGGACAGGCGCCGAAAAACTGTTTTTT.

This chain links TRBV7-2 with TRBJ1-5; D unclear. Germline V lookup: CDR1 SGHTA, CDR2 FQGNSA. Trimming pared 1 base from V and 0 bases from J, leaving 10 bases between. This CDR3 is built from 16 residues. CDR3 amino acids: CASSLDSADSNQPQHF. As DNA, the CDR3 is TGTGCCAGCAGCTTAGACTCGGCGGATAGCAATCAGCCCCAGCATTTT.

The V gene is TRBV6-1, the J gene TRBJ2-3, with 11 nucleotides matching TRBD2. The CDR3 is made up of 15 amino acids. V trimming: 4 bases; J trimming: 5 bases; junction bases outside the gene matches: 5. Germline-derived CDR1 and CDR2 are MNHNS and SASEGT. CDR3 coding DNA: TGTGCCAGCAGTGGCGGGACTAGCGGTCTAGATACGCAGTATTTT. Translating gives CASSGGTSGLDTQYF.

The chain is built from TRBV9 and TRBJ1-3, with TRBD1 matching 7 bases. CDR3 length equals 16 residues. The junction had 3 bases not matched to a gene; V was cut back by 0 bases and J by 0 bases. Germline V gives CDR1 SGDLS, CDR2 YYNGEE. The CDR3 DNA sequence: TGTGCCAGCAGCGTAGACAGGGGATCCTCTGGAAACACCATATATTTT. Amino acids: CASSVDRGSSGNTIYF.

The chain recombines TRBV6-5 with TRBJ1-1; D is possibly TRBD1 (6 bases). CDR3 length: 15 amino acids. CDR1 and CDR2 from the germline V gene are MNHEY and SVGAGI. The V end lost 0 bases, the J end lost 0 bases, and 8 bases lay between the germline ends. The CDR3 DNA reads TGTGCCAGCAGTTACTCGGGGGCCCTGAACACTGAAGCTTTCTTT. This gives the protein CASSYSGALNTEAFF.

This clone occurred a few times. The chain carries TRBV2 and TRBJ1-4; D unclear. CDR3 length: 17 residues. CDR1 and CDR2 from the germline V gene are SNHLY and FYNNEI. V shed 3 bases and J shed 3 bases, with 17 bases lying between them. Written as DNA, the CDR3 is TGTGCCAGCAGTGAGGAGGGCAATCGGCGACCTAATGAAAAACTGTTTTTT. This gives the protein CASSEEGNRRPNEKLFF.

The rearrangement links TRBV6-5 to TRBJ2-7; 9 positions agree with TRBD1. V lost 6 bases, J lost 5 bases, and 5 bases stayed unmatched. This CDR3 has 13 amino acids. From germline, CDR1 is MNHEY and CDR2 SVGAGI. CDR3 amino acids: CASSWDRVDEQYF. The CDR3 coding sequence is TGTGCCAGCAGCTGGGACAGGGTGGACGAGCAGTACTTC.